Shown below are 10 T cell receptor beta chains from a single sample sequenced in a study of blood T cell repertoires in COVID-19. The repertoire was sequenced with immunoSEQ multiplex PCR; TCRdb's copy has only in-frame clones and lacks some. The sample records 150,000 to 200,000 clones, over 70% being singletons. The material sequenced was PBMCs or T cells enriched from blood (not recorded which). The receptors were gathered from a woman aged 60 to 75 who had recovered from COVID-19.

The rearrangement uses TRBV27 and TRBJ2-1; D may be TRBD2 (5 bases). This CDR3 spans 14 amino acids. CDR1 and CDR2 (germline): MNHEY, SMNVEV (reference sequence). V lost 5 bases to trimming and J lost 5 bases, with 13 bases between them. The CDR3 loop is CASSGGIIDNEQFF. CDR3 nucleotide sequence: TGTGCCAGCAGTGGAGGAATTATCGACAATGAGCAGTTCTTC.

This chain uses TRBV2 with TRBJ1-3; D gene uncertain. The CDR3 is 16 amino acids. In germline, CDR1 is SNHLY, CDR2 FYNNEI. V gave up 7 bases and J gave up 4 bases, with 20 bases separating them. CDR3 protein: CASTAWEGTAGNTIYF. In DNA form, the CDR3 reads TGTGCCAGCACCGCTTGGGAGGGTACTGCCGGAAACACCATATATTTT.

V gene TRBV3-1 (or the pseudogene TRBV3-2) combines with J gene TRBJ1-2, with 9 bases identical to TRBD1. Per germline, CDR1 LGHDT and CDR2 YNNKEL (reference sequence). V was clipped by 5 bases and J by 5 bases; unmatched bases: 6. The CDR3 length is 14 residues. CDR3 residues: CASSNQDRGYGYTF. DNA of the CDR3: TGTGCCAGCAGCAACCAGGACAGGGGTTATGGCTACACCTTC.

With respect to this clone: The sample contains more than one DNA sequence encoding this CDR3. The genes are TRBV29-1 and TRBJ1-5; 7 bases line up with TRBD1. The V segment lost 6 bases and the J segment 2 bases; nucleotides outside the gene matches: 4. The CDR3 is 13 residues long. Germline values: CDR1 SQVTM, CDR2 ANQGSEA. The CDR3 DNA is TGCAGCGTGGGCCAGGGGGGCAATCAGCCCCAGCATTTT. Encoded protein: CSVGQGGNQPQHF.

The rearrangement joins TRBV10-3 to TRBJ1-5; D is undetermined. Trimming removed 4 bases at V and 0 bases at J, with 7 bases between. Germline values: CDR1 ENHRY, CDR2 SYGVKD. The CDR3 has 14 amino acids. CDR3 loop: CAISGANSNQPQHF. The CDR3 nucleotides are TGTGCCATCAGTGGAGCGAATAGCAATCAGCCCCAGCATTTT.

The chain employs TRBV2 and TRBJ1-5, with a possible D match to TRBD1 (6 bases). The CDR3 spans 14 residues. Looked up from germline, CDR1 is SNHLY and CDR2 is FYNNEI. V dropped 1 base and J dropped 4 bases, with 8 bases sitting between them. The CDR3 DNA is TGTGCCAGCAGTGAAGTTGACAGGAATCAGCCCCAGCATTTT. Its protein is CASSEVDRNQPQHF.

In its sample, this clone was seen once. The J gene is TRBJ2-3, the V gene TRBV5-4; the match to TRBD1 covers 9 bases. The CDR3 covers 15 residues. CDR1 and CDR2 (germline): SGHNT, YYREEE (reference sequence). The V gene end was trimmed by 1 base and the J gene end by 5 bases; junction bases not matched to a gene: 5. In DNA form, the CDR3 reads TGTGCCAGCAGCTTGAGGGGACAGGGCTTAGATACGCAGTATTTT. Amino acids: CASSLRGQGLDTQYF.

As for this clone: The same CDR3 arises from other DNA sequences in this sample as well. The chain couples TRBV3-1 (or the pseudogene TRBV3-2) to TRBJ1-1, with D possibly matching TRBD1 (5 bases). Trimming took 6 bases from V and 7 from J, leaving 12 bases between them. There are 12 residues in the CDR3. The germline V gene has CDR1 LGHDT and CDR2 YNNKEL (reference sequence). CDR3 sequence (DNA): TGTGCCAGCAGTCCCGGGCAGGGTGAAGCTTTCTTT. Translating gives CASSPGQGEAFF.

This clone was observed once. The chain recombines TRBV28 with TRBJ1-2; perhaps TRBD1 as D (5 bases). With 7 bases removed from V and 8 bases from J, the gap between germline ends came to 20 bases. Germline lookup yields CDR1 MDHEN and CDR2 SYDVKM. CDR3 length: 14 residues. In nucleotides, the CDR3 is TGTGCCAGCACCGATGGAGGGAGGGGAGAGGGCTACACCTTC. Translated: CASTDGGRGEGYTF.

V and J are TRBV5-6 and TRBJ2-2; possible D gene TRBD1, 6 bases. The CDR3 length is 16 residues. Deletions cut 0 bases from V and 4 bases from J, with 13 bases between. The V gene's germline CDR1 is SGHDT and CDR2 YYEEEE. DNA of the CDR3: TGTGCCAGCAGCTTGGGTTATGCAGGGGTCACCGGGGAGCTGTTTTTT. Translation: CASSLGYAGVTGELFF.